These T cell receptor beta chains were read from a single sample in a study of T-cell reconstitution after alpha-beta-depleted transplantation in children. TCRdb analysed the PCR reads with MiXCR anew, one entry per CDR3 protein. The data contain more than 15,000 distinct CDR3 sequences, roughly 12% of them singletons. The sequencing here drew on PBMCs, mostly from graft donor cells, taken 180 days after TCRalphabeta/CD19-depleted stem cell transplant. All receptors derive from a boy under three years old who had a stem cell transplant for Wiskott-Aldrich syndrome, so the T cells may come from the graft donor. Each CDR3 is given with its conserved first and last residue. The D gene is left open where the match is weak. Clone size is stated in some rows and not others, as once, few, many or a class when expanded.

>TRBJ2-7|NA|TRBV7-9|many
TGTGCCAGCAGCTTAGGGTCTCCATCCGGGACAAGATACTACGAGCAGTACTTC
CASSLGSPSGTRYYEQYF
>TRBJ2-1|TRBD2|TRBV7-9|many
TGTGCCAGCAGCTTATATCCGGGACTAGCGGGTTACAATGAGCAGTTCTTC
CASSLYPGLAGYNEQFF
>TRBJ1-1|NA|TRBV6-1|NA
TGTGCCAGCAGTGAATCTCACAGAATTGAAGCTTTCTTT
CASSESHRIEAFF
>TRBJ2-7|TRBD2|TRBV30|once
TGTGCCTGGGACAGGGTTCGGACTAGCGGGAGAACCTACGAGCAGTACTTC
CAWDRVRTSGRTYEQYF
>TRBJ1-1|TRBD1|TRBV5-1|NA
TGCGCCAGCCGCCACGGACAGGGTGAAGCTTTCTTC
CASRHGQGEAFF
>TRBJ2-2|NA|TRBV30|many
TGTGCCTGGAGCGGGACTCTCTCCGGGACCGGGGAGCTGTTTTTT
CAWSGTLSGTGELFF
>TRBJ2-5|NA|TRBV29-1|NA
TGCAGCGTTGAAGAAACAGATTACCAAGAGACCCAGTACTTC
CSVEETDYQETQYF
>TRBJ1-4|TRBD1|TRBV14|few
TGTGCCAGCTGCCTCGCCCGGGACAGGACAACTAATGAAAAACTGTTTTTT
CASCLARDRTTNEKLFF
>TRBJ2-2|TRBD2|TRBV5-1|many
TGCGCCAGCAGCAAACTAGCGGGAGACACCGGGGAGCTGTTTTTT
CASSKLAGDTGELFF
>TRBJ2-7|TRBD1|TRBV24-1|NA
TGTGCCACCAGTGATCCCGGGACAGGGACTTACGAGCAGTACTTC
CATSDPGTGTYEQYF
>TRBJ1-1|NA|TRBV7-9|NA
TGTGCCAGCAGCTCCATGACGTTAATGAACACTGAAGCTTTCTTT
CASSSMTLMNTEAFF
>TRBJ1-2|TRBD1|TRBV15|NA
TGTGCCACCAGCAGGGTACGGGACAGCCCTGAGGGAGGCTACACCTTC
CATSRVRDSPEGGYTF
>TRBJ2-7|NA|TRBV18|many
TGTGCCAGCTCACCACCTCGGACGACCTACGAGCAGTACTTC
CASSPPRTTYEQYF
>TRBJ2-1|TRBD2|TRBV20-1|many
TGCAGTGCTAGGAGGCTAGCGGGACTCGGGGCGTACAATGAGCAGTTCTTC
CSARRLAGLGAYNEQFF
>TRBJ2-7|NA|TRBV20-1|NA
TGCAGTGCTAGATCGGAGCGAGGGGACGAGCAGTACTTC
CSARSERGDEQYF
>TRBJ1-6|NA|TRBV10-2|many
TGCGCCAGCAGTGAGCCCAGCCCTTATAATTCACCCCTCCACTTT
CASSEPSPYNSPLHF
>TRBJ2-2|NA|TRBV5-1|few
TGCGCCAGCAGCTTGTTACGGCCCGGGGAGCTGTTTTTT
CASSLLRPGELFF
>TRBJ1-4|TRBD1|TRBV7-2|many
TGTGCCAGCAGCTTAGGACAGGGAAGTGGGACTAATGAAAAACTGTTTTTT
CASSLGQGSGTNEKLFF
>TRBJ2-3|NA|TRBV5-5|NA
TGTGCCAGCAGCTTGGTACAGGGCACAGATACGCAGTATTTT
CASSLVQGTDTQYF
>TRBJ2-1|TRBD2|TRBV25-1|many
TGTGCCAGCAGGGGGGGGAGTGAGCAGTTCTTC
CASRGGSEQFF
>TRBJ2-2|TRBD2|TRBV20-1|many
TGCAGTGCCACAATTGTCGGGAGGGCCCCCGGGGAGCTGTTTTTT
CSATIVGRAPGELFF
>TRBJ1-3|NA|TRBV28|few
TGTGCCAGCAGTGTAACTGGAAACACCATATATTTT
CASSVTGNTIYF
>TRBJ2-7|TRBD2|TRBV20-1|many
TGCAGTGCGTTCCGGCTAGCGGGAGTCGAGCAGTACTTC
CSAFRLAGVEQYF
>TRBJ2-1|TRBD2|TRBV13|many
TGTGCCAGCAGCTCCATTAGCGGGGGGGCGATGCGGTTTGACAATGAGCAGTTCTTC
CASSSISGGAMRFDNEQFF
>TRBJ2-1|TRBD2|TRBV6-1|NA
TGTGCCAGCAGTCCTACCGGGACTAGCGGGAGGAATGAGCAGTTCTTC
CASSPTGTSGRNEQFF
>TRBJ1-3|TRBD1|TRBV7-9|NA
TGTGCCAGCAGGGGGGGACAGCCTTCTGGAAACACCATATATTTT
CASRGGQPSGNTIYF
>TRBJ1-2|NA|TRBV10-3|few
TGTGCCACGGGACGGCCTAACTATGGCTACACCTTC
CATGRPNYGYTF
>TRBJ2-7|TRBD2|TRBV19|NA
TGTGCCAGTAGTATAGATCAGGTCGGACTAGCGGGAACCTACGAGCAGTACTTC
CASSIDQVGLAGTYEQYF
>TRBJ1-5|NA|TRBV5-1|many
TGCGCCAGCAGCCCCCTTGGGGATAGCAATCAGCCCCAGCATTTT
CASSPLGDSNQPQHF
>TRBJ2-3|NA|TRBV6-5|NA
TGTGCCAGCAGTTACGGCGGCTCAGATACGCAGTATTTT
CASSYGGSDTQYF
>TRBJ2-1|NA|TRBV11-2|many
TGTGCCAGCAGCTTCCTAGATCCCCATGAGCAGTTCTTC
CASSFLDPHEQFF
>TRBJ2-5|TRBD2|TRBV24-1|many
TGTGCCACCAGTGACCCGACTAGCGGGGGAGAGACCCAGTACTTC
CATSDPTSGGETQYF
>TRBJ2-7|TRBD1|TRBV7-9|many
TGTGCCAGCAGCGTTGACAGGGGGGGTGAGCAGTACTTC
CASSVDRGGEQYF
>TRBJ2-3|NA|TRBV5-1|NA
TGCGCCAGCAGCCGGGGGACCCTATCTGTCACAGATACGCAGTATTTT
CASSRGTLSVTDTQYF
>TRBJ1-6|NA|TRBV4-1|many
TGCGCCAGCAGCCAAAGAAATTCACCCCTCCACTTT
CASSQRNSPLHF
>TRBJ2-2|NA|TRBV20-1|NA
TGCAGTGCTAGAAGAGCGGCGAGGGACACCGGGGAGCTGTTTTTT
CSARRAARDTGELFF
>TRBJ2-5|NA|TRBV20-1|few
TGCAGTGCTAGAGATGTAGCGGTCCAAGAGACCCAGTACTTC
CSARDVAVQETQYF
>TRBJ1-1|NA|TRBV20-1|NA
TGCAGTGCTAGAGAAAGCAACAGCTACACTGAAGCTTTCTTT
CSARESNSYTEAFF
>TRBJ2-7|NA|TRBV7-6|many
TGTGCCAGCAGCTTAAGTCACGCGACAGGTCTTTTCTCCTACGAGCAGTACTTC
CASSLSHATGLFSYEQYF
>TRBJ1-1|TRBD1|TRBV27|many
TGTGCCAGCAGTGCTTCCGGGACAGGGGTAAATGCTGAAGCTTTCTTT
CASSASGTGVNAEAFF
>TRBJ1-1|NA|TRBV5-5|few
TGTGCCACCGAAACCAACGCCGGGACGGGCACTGAAGCTTTCTTT
CATETNAGTGTEAFF